This is a list of T cell receptor beta chains from one sample in a study of blood T cell repertoires in COVID-19. Assay used: immunoSEQ multiplex PCR; TCRdb lists only in-frame clones, some missing. The sample comprises some 260,000 clones, roughly 89% of which are singletons, and just under 9% rests with the top ten. Sequences were obtained from PBMCs or T cells enriched from blood (not recorded which). The receptors come from a man aged 35-49 years who had recovered from COVID-19. Each CDR3 is given with its conserved first and last residue. D genes are given only for firm matches.

v_gene: TRBV28; j_gene: TRBJ1-5; d_gene: TRBD1; CDR3aa: CASTRTGSVGQPQHF; CDR3nt: TGTGCCAGCACCCGGACAGGGTCGGTAGGTCAGCCCCAGCATTTT
v_gene: TRBV29-1; j_gene: TRBJ1-2; d_gene: TRBD1; CDR3aa: CSVEGAVQGARGYGYTF; CDR3nt: TGCAGCGTTGAAGGCGCGGTCCAGGGGGCGCGGGGCTATGGCTACACCTTC
v_gene: TRBV6-4; j_gene: TRBJ2-2; d_gene: -; CDR3aa: CASSGSPNTGELFF; CDR3nt: TGTGCCAGCAGCGGGAGCCCGAACACCGGGGAGCTGTTTTTT
v_gene: TRBV14; j_gene: TRBJ1-2; d_gene: TRBD1; CDR3aa: CASSQDSNRGRQYGYTF; CDR3nt: TGTGCCAGCAGCCAAGATTCCAACAGGGGGCGTCAATATGGCTACACCTTC
v_gene: TRBV7-8; j_gene: TRBJ2-1; d_gene: -; CDR3aa: CASSLPGVEVHEQFF; CDR3nt: TGTGCCAGCAGCTTACCGGGAGTCGAGGTCCATGAGCAGTTCTTC
v_gene: TRBV12-3/TRBV12-4; j_gene: TRBJ1-1; d_gene: -; CDR3aa: CASSTGGEVAFF; CDR3nt: TGTGCCAGCAGCACCGGAGGGGAGGTAGCTTTCTTT
v_gene: TRBV30; j_gene: TRBJ1-1; d_gene: -; CDR3aa: CAWSVQTNTEAFF; CDR3nt: TGTGCCTGGAGTGTACAGACGAACACTGAAGCTTTCTTT
v_gene: TRBV5-5; j_gene: TRBJ2-5; d_gene: -; CDR3aa: CASSRGTLGPPGGETQYF; CDR3nt: TGTGCCAGCAGCCGGGGGACTTTAGGCCCCCCGGGCGGAGAGACCCAGTACTTC
v_gene: TRBV18; j_gene: TRBJ1-1; d_gene: TRBD1; CDR3aa: CASSPPNRRTGMNTEAFF; CDR3nt: TGTGCCAGCTCACCACCAAACCGGAGGACAGGCATGAACACTGAAGCTTTCTTT
v_gene: TRBV2; j_gene: TRBJ1-2; d_gene: -; CDR3aa: CASSEHRTVIYGYTF; CDR3nt: TGTGCCAGCAGTGAACATAGGACAGTCATCTATGGCTACACCTTC
v_gene: TRBV5-1; j_gene: TRBJ2-1; d_gene: TRBD2; CDR3aa: CASSFFERLAGGSGNEQFF; CDR3nt: TGCGCCAGCAGCTTTTTTGAGCGGTTAGCGGGAGGGTCTGGCAATGAGCAATTCTTC
v_gene: TRBV4-1; j_gene: TRBJ2-7; d_gene: -; CDR3aa: CASSQDKRTEQYF; CDR3nt: TGCGCCAGCAGCCAAGATAAAAGGACAGAGCAGTACTTC
v_gene: TRBV18; j_gene: TRBJ2-6; d_gene: -; CDR3aa: CASSPPRVNGANVLTF; CDR3nt: TGTGCCAGCTCACCACCCAGGGTAAATGGGGCCAACGTCCTGACTTTC
v_gene: TRBV9; j_gene: TRBJ2-3; d_gene: -; CDR3aa: CASSERGTADTQYF; CDR3nt: TGTGCCAGCAGCGAAAGGGGCACCGCAGATACGCAGTATTTT
v_gene: TRBV5-1; j_gene: TRBJ1-1; d_gene: -; CDR3aa: CASSLTEDTEAFF; CDR3nt: TGCGCCAGCAGCTTGACGGAGGACACTGAAGCTTTCTTT
v_gene: TRBV6-5; j_gene: TRBJ1-2; d_gene: -; CDR3aa: CASSYVAQGSNYGYTF; CDR3nt: TGTGCCAGCAGTTACGTTGCCCAGGGCAGTAACTATGGCTACACCTTC
v_gene: TRBV7-6; j_gene: TRBJ2-3; d_gene: TRBD2; CDR3aa: CASSSLGGGTDTQYF; CDR3nt: TGTGCCAGCAGCTCCCTGGGGGGGGGCACAGATACGCAGTATTTT
v_gene: TRBV2; j_gene: TRBJ1-1; d_gene: -; CDR3aa: CASRQRLANTEAFF; CDR3nt: TGTGCCAGCAGACAGCGTCTAGCGAACACTGAAGCTTTCTTT